This is a list of T cell receptor beta chains from one sample in a study of memory CD4+ T cells and cytomegalovirus serostatus. Assay: immunoSEQ multiplex PCR; the TCRdb copy retains only in-frame clones and omits some. The sample includes about 56,000 clones, around three quarters of them seen just once. The material sequenced was memory CD4+ T cells from blood. These receptors were obtained from an adult in good health and CMV-seropositive. Each CDR3 is given with its conserved first and last residue. The order of the fields is D gene, V gene, J gene, clone size, CDR3 DNA, CDR3 protein. A D gene is named only where the DNA matches it firmly. Where a row states a size, it is once, few, many or the class of an expanded clone; other rows omit it.

D: TRBD2; V: TRBV29-1; J: TRBJ2-5; size: once; DNA: TGCAGCGTGGGGACTAGCGGGACAGAGACCCAGTACTTC; CDR3: CSVGTSGTETQYF
D: -; V: TRBV5-1; J: TRBJ2-5; size: few; DNA: TGCGCCAGCAGCTTGGCCGAGTTTCGGGGGGAGACCCAGTACTTC; CDR3: CASSLAEFRGETQYF
D: -; V: TRBV10-3; J: TRBJ2-3; size: -; DNA: TGTGCCATCAGTGAGGCTACTAATTGGCTAGGGACAGATACGCAGTATTTT; CDR3: CAISEATNWLGTDTQYF
D: -; V: TRBV6-5; J: TRBJ1-2; size: -; DNA: TGTGCCACCCTGGACAGCTACTATGGCTACACCTTC; CDR3: CATLDSYYGYTF
D: -; V: TRBV2; J: TRBJ1-5; size: -; DNA: TGTGCCAGCAGTGCGTCTCAACTGCCCCAGCATTTT; CDR3: CASSASQLPQHF
D: TRBD2; V: TRBV7-2; J: TRBJ2-3; size: once; DNA: TGTGCCAGCAGCTTTCCTCTAGCGGGAGTAAGGGATACGCAGTATTTT; CDR3: CASSFPLAGVRDTQYF
D: -; V: TRBV4-1; J: TRBJ1-5; size: -; DNA: TGCGCCAGCAGTCTCAGCGAGTATAGCAATCAGCCCCAGCATTTT; CDR3: CASSLSEYSNQPQHF
D: -; V: TRBV27; J: TRBJ2-5; size: few; DNA: TGTGCCAGCACCAAACAGGGAGGAAAGACCCAGTACTTC; CDR3: CASTKQGGKTQYF
D: -; V: TRBV15; J: TRBJ2-5; size: -; DNA: TGTGCCACCAGCGGGCTACAGGGTGGTTTGGAGACCCAGTACTTC; CDR3: CATSGLQGGLETQYF
D: TRBD1; V: TRBV29-1; J: TRBJ1-5; size: -; DNA: TGCAGCGTTGGGTCAGGGGGGGGAGGCAATCAGCCCCAGCATTTT; CDR3: CSVGSGGGGNQPQHF
D: TRBD1; V: TRBV7-2; J: TRBJ1-2; size: -; DNA: TGTGCCAGCAGCTCCACCCTGACCACGGGACAGGGCGACGGCTACACCTTC; CDR3: CASSSTLTTGQGDGYTF
D: -; V: TRBV30; J: TRBJ2-5; size: few; DNA: TGTGCCTGGAGGGAGCGGGCAGAAGAGACCCAGTACTTC; CDR3: CAWRERAEETQYF
D: -; V: TRBV25-1; J: TRBJ2-3; size: few; DNA: TGTGCCAGCAGTGACGCGGGCCTCACAGATACGCAGTATTTT; CDR3: CASSDAGLTDTQYF
D: TRBD1; V: TRBV6-1; J: TRBJ1-1; size: few; DNA: TGTGCCAGCAGTGAAGCGGGAGGGGGCCTGGGTTCGAACACTGAAGCTTTCTTT; CDR3: CASSEAGGGLGSNTEAFF
D: TRBD1; V: TRBV7-2; J: TRBJ1-3; size: -; DNA: TGTGCCAGCAGCTTGACAGGGGTGCAAGGGAACTCTGGAAACACCATATATTTT; CDR3: CASSLTGVQGNSGNTIYF
D: TRBD1; V: TRBV7-6; J: TRBJ2-2; size: -; DNA: TGTGCCAGCAGCCCCGGGACAGGGGTCTTGAACGGGGAGCTGTTTTTT; CDR3: CASSPGTGVLNGELFF
D: -; V: TRBV11-2; J: TRBJ1-1; size: -; DNA: TGTGCCAGCAGCTTACCGGGCCAGGTGAACACTGAAGCTTTCTTT; CDR3: CASSLPGQVNTEAFF
D: -; V: TRBV7-2; J: TRBJ1-5; size: -; DNA: TGTGCCAGCAGCTTAGGCAACGGGGGGGTAGAATCCCAGCATTTT; CDR3: CASSLGNGGVESQHF
D: -; V: TRBV4-1; J: TRBJ1-1; size: -; DNA: TGCGCCAGCAGCCACTCGGACGGGAACACTGAAGCTTTCTTT; CDR3: CASSHSDGNTEAFF
D: -; V: TRBV9; J: TRBJ2-2; size: -; DNA: TGTGCCAGCAGCGTCATTAGCGGTAACACCGGGGAGCTGTTTTTT; CDR3: CASSVISGNTGELFF
D: TRBD1; V: TRBV19; J: TRBJ1-2; size: few; DNA: TGTGCCAGTAGTCTCCGACAGGGGGAAATGTGGGGCTACACCTTC; CDR3: CASSLRQGEMWGYTF
D: TRBD2; V: TRBV6-1; J: TRBJ2-3; size: -; DNA: TGTGCCAGCAGCGTAGCGGGTAGCACAGATACGCAGTATTTT; CDR3: CASSVAGSTDTQYF
D: TRBD2; V: TRBV25-1; J: TRBJ2-3; size: -; DNA: TGTGCCAGCAGTGAATTGAGAGCGGGGGAATTGGGAGATACGCAGTATTTT; CDR3: CASSELRAGELGDTQYF
D: -; V: TRBV28; J: TRBJ1-1; size: -; DNA: TGTGCCAGCAGTTTGGACAGAAAAGCTTTCTTT; CDR3: CASSLDRKAFF
D: -; V: TRBV7-3; J: TRBJ2-1; size: once; DNA: TGTGCCAGCAGCTTACTTCCAGGGAGGCCCAATGAGCAGTTCTTC; CDR3: CASSLLPGRPNEQFF
D: TRBD1; V: TRBV7-2; J: TRBJ2-7; size: -; DNA: TGTGCCAGCAGCTTAGTTCTGGGACAGCACTACGAGCAGTACTTC; CDR3: CASSLVLGQHYEQYF
D: -; V: TRBV30; J: TRBJ2-3; size: once; DNA: TGTGCCTGGAGTGTAATGGGAGCAGATACGCAGTATTTT; CDR3: CAWSVMGADTQYF
D: -; V: TRBV5-1; J: TRBJ2-7; size: -; DNA: TGCGCCAGCAGCGCGGACGCAAACTCCTACGAGCAGTACTTC; CDR3: CASSADANSYEQYF
D: -; V: TRBV19; J: TRBJ2-1; size: -; DNA: TGTGCCAGTAGCAGCCCCCGGGGGGGGACAGGTAACAATGAGCAGTTCTTC; CDR3: CASSSPRGGTGNNEQFF
D: -; V: TRBV11-3; J: TRBJ2-1; size: -; DNA: TGTGCCAGCAGCCCGGGACATCTCAATGAGCAGTTCTTC; CDR3: CASSPGHLNEQFF
D: TRBD1; V: TRBV6-5; J: TRBJ2-7; size: -; DNA: TGTGCCAGCAGTCGAGTAGGGGGCCACGAGCAGTACTTC; CDR3: CASSRVGGHEQYF